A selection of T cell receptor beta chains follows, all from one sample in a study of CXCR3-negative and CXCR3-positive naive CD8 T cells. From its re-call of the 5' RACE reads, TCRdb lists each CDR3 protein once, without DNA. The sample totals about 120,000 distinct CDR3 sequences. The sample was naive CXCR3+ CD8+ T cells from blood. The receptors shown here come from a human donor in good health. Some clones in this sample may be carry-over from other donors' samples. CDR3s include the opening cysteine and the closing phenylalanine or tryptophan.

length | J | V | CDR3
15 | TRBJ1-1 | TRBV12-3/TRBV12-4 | CASSVTGGADTEAFF
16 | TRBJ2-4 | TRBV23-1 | CASFRGSGPLKNIQYF
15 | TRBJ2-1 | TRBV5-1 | CASSQETSNYNEQFF
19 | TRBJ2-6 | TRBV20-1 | CSARDLSGQTPSGANVLTF
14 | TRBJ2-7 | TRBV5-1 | CASSVGGDSYEQYF
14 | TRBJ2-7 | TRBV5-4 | CASSIRGLSHEQYF
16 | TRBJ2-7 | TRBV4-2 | CASSQGPASSSYEQYF
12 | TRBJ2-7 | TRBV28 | CASSEGPSEQYF
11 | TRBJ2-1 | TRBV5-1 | CASTQYNEQFF
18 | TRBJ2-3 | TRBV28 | CASSPQGLAGVGTDTQYF
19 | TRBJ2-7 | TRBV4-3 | CASSQEWVASGTFSYEQYF
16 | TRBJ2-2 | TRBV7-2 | CASSLIRGRATGELFF
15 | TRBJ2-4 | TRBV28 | CASSFRGLSKNIRYF
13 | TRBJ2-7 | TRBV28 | CATTGTGDYEQYF
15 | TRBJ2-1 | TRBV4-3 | CASSQDLVGVNEQFF
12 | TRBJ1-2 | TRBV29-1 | CSVLQEDYGYTF
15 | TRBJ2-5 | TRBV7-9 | CASSDPGRIQETQYF
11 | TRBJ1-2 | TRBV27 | CASRTGDGYTF
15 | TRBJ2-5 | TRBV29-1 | CSVEGWTGHQETQYF
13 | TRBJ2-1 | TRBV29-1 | CSGASGIHNEQFF
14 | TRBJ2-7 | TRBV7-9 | CASSSQRGGYEQYF
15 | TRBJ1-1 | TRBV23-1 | CASSQPPRSAPEAFF
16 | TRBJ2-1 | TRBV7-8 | CASSLGTVGGDNEQFF
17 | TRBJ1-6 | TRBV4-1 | CASSQVAGSGYNSPLHF